This is a list of T cell receptor beta chains from one sample in a study of cytomegalovirus exposure and HLA in healthy donors. Here immunoSEQ multiplex PCR was the method, and the copy in TCRdb shows in-frame clones only, minus some. The table includes some 180,000 clones, around 86% detected once. What was sequenced was PBMCs. The source is a man aged 25-45 years in good health and CMV-seropositive. CDR3s include the opening cysteine and the closing phenylalanine or tryptophan. D genes are given only for firm matches. Size tells how often a clone was seen (once, few, many) or the class of an expanded clone, and some rows leave it out.

d_call: NA; v_call: TRBV6-4; j_call: TRBJ2-2; clone_size: NA; cdr3_aa: CASSDSNDPLIGELFF; cdr3_nt: TGTGCCAGCAGTGACTCGAATGATCCGTTAATAGGGGAGCTGTTTTTT
d_call: NA; v_call: TRBV25-1; j_call: TRBJ1-1; clone_size: NA; cdr3_aa: CASSDVLNTEAFF; cdr3_nt: TGTGCCAGCAGTGACGTGCTGAACACTGAAGCTTTCTTT
d_call: TRBD1; v_call: TRBV15; j_call: TRBJ1-2; clone_size: NA; cdr3_aa: CATSRQGPYGYTF; cdr3_nt: TGTGCCACCAGCCGACAGGGTCCCTATGGCTACACCTTC
d_call: NA; v_call: TRBV28; j_call: TRBJ1-5; clone_size: NA; cdr3_aa: CASSLSFQGDYSNQPQHF; cdr3_nt: TGTGCCAGCAGCTTAAGCTTTCAGGGAGATTATAGCAATCAGCCCCAGCATTTT
d_call: NA; v_call: TRBV28; j_call: TRBJ2-1; clone_size: NA; cdr3_aa: CASTQGGIGYNEQFF; cdr3_nt: TGTGCCAGCACCCAGGGGGGGATAGGCTACAATGAGCAGTTCTTC
d_call: TRBD1; v_call: TRBV6-5; j_call: TRBJ1-3; clone_size: NA; cdr3_aa: CASSYRTGTNTIYF; cdr3_nt: TGTGCCAGCAGTTACCGGACAGGGACGAACACCATATATTTT
d_call: NA; v_call: TRBV11-3; j_call: TRBJ2-7; clone_size: NA; cdr3_aa: CASSLQGGLDEQYF; cdr3_nt: TGTGCCAGCAGCTTACAGGGTGGTCTTGACGAGCAGTACTTC
d_call: NA; v_call: TRBV23-1; j_call: TRBJ1-1; clone_size: NA; cdr3_aa: CASSQGLDNTEAFF; cdr3_nt: TGCGCCAGCAGTCAAGGGCTCGACAACACTGAAGCTTTCTTT
d_call: NA; v_call: TRBV10-3; j_call: TRBJ1-1; clone_size: NA; cdr3_aa: CAISDPGTPPGAEAFF; cdr3_nt: TGTGCCATCAGTGACCCCGGGACCCCCCCGGGGGCTGAAGCTTTCTTT
d_call: TRBD1; v_call: TRBV27; j_call: TRBJ2-7; clone_size: NA; cdr3_aa: CASSEAGTGVHEQYF; cdr3_nt: TGTGCCAGCAGCGAAGCCGGGACAGGGGTCCACGAGCAGTACTTC
d_call: TRBD2; v_call: TRBV29-1; j_call: TRBJ2-1; clone_size: NA; cdr3_aa: CSVEGRGGSSNEQFF; cdr3_nt: TGCAGCGTTGAGGGGCGGGGGGGATCTTCCAATGAGCAGTTCTTC
d_call: TRBD1; v_call: TRBV11-2; j_call: TRBJ1-1; clone_size: NA; cdr3_aa: CASSSIYRGTEAFF; cdr3_nt: TGTGCCAGCAGCTCCATCTACAGGGGCACTGAAGCTTTCTTT
d_call: TRBD2; v_call: TRBV5-8; j_call: TRBJ2-3; clone_size: NA; cdr3_aa: CASSLAAGVVDTQYF; cdr3_nt: TGTGCCAGCAGCTTGGCGGCGGGGGTCGTAGATACGCAGTATTTT
d_call: NA; v_call: TRBV5-1; j_call: TRBJ1-5; clone_size: NA; cdr3_aa: CASSTDGSSWPQHF; cdr3_nt: TGCGCCAGCAGCACGGACGGATCCTCGTGGCCCCAGCATTTT
d_call: NA; v_call: TRBV15; j_call: TRBJ2-7; clone_size: NA; cdr3_aa: CATSRGEAYEQYF; cdr3_nt: TGTGCCACCAGCAGAGGGGAGGCCTACGAGCAGTACTTC
d_call: NA; v_call: TRBV19; j_call: TRBJ1-5; clone_size: NA; cdr3_aa: CASLAGVGDSNQPQHF; cdr3_nt: TGTGCCAGTTTAGCCGGGGTTGGGGATAGCAATCAGCCCCAGCATTTT
d_call: NA; v_call: TRBV4-2; j_call: TRBJ2-7; clone_size: NA; cdr3_aa: CASSQVGQGSEQYF; cdr3_nt: TGTGCCAGCAGCCAAGTGGGGCAGGGGAGCGAGCAGTACTTC
d_call: NA; v_call: TRBV28; j_call: TRBJ2-3; clone_size: NA; cdr3_aa: CASSLYLWFRGPDTQYF; cdr3_nt: TGTGCCAGCAGTCTATATTTGTGGTTCAGGGGACCAGATACGCAGTATTTT
d_call: TRBD1; v_call: TRBV18; j_call: TRBJ2-1; clone_size: NA; cdr3_aa: CASSPDRVSYNEQFF; cdr3_nt: TGTGCCAGCTCACCGGACAGGGTCTCCTACAATGAGCAGTTCTTC
d_call: NA; v_call: TRBV19; j_call: TRBJ1-1; clone_size: NA; cdr3_aa: CATSTGLNTEAFF; cdr3_nt: TGTGCCACCAGTACAGGGTTGAACACTGAAGCTTTCTTT
d_call: TRBD1; v_call: TRBV11-3; j_call: TRBJ2-7; clone_size: once; cdr3_aa: CASSSLGGQGGSYEQYF; cdr3_nt: TGTGCCAGCAGCTCCCTGGGAGGACAGGGGGGCTCCTACGAGCAGTACTTC
d_call: TRBD1; v_call: TRBV7-3; j_call: TRBJ1-2; clone_size: NA; cdr3_aa: CASALRGQGRDYGYTF; cdr3_nt: TGTGCCAGCGCCCTCCGCGGACAGGGTCGGGACTATGGCTACACCTTC
d_call: TRBD1; v_call: TRBV5-1; j_call: TRBJ2-7; clone_size: NA; cdr3_aa: CASSWTGERYEQYF; cdr3_nt: TGCGCCAGCAGCTGGACAGGGGAGAGGTACGAGCAGTACTTC
d_call: TRBD2; v_call: TRBV28; j_call: TRBJ2-7; clone_size: once; cdr3_aa: CASSLRASGYPYEQYF; cdr3_nt: TGTGCCAGCAGTCTCCGGGCTAGCGGGTACCCCTACGAGCAGTACTTC
d_call: TRBD2; v_call: TRBV7-3; j_call: TRBJ2-3; clone_size: NA; cdr3_aa: CASSSNLAGGTDTQYF; cdr3_nt: TGTGCCAGCAGCTCAAACCTAGCGGGAGGGACAGATACGCAGTATTTT
d_call: TRBD1; v_call: TRBV5-6; j_call: TRBJ1-2; clone_size: NA; cdr3_aa: CASSLWDRTNGYTF; cdr3_nt: TGTGCCAGCAGCTTGTGGGACAGAACTAATGGCTACACCTTC
d_call: TRBD1; v_call: TRBV19; j_call: TRBJ2-7; clone_size: NA; cdr3_aa: CASKRTGTGSYEQYF; cdr3_nt: TGTGCCAGTAAAAGGACCGGGACAGGGTCCTACGAGCAGTACTTC
d_call: TRBD2; v_call: TRBV27; j_call: TRBJ2-7; clone_size: once; cdr3_aa: CASRIGTSGEQYF; cdr3_nt: TGTGCCAGCAGGATCGGGACTAGCGGAGAGCAGTACTTC
d_call: TRBD1; v_call: TRBV5-1; j_call: TRBJ2-3; clone_size: NA; cdr3_aa: CASSPEDRSTDTQYF; cdr3_nt: TGCGCCAGCAGCCCCGAGGACAGGAGCACAGATACGCAGTATTTT
d_call: NA; v_call: TRBV7-9; j_call: TRBJ1-2; clone_size: once; cdr3_aa: CASSLQGYGYTF; cdr3_nt: TGTGCCAGCAGCTTACAGGGTTATGGCTACACCTTC
d_call: TRBD1; v_call: TRBV27; j_call: TRBJ2-7; clone_size: NA; cdr3_aa: CASSFSGRGTGVYEQYF; cdr3_nt: TGTGCCAGCAGTTTTAGCGGTCGTGGGACAGGGGTCTACGAGCAGTACTTC
d_call: TRBD1; v_call: TRBV6-5; j_call: TRBJ2-7; clone_size: NA; cdr3_aa: CASSYTTGGNYEQYF; cdr3_nt: TGTGCCAGCAGTTACACGACAGGGGGAAACTACGAGCAGTACTTC
d_call: NA; v_call: TRBV5-6; j_call: TRBJ2-3; clone_size: NA; cdr3_aa: CASSLAGDTDTQYF; cdr3_nt: TGTGCCAGCAGCTTGGCCGGAGACACAGATACGCAGTATTTT
d_call: TRBD1; v_call: TRBV27; j_call: TRBJ2-2; clone_size: NA; cdr3_aa: CASSRGDRETGELFF; cdr3_nt: TGTGCCAGCAGTCGCGGGGACAGGGAAACCGGGGAGCTGTTTTTT
d_call: NA; v_call: TRBV19; j_call: TRBJ1-3; clone_size: NA; cdr3_aa: CASSGGISGNTIYF; cdr3_nt: TGTGCCAGCTCGGGCGGGATCTCTGGAAACACCATATATTTT
d_call: NA; v_call: TRBV5-1; j_call: TRBJ2-3; clone_size: NA; cdr3_aa: CASSPRAGITDTQYF; cdr3_nt: TGCGCCAGCAGCCCCCGCGCCGGGATCACAGATACGCAGTATTTT
d_call: NA; v_call: TRBV13; j_call: TRBJ1-2; clone_size: NA; cdr3_aa: CASSLGKTIYGYTF; cdr3_nt: TGTGCCAGCAGCTTAGGGAAGACGATTTATGGCTACACCTTC
d_call: NA; v_call: TRBV14; j_call: TRBJ2-4; clone_size: few; cdr3_aa: CASSQAGRSRAKNIQYF; cdr3_nt: TGTGCCAGCAGCCAAGCCGGCAGGTCTAGAGCCAAAAACATTCAGTACTTC
d_call: NA; v_call: TRBV10-3; j_call: TRBJ1-2; clone_size: few; cdr3_aa: CAKEAGNYGYTF; cdr3_nt: TGTGCCAAAGAAGCAGGAAACTATGGCTACACCTTC
d_call: TRBD1; v_call: TRBV2; j_call: TRBJ2-3; clone_size: NA; cdr3_aa: CASSGYQGVNTDTQYF; cdr3_nt: TGTGCCAGCAGTGGGTATCAGGGGGTTAACACAGATACGCAGTATTTT
d_call: NA; v_call: TRBV6-1; j_call: TRBJ2-6; clone_size: NA; cdr3_aa: CASTLKGSGANVLTF; cdr3_nt: TGTGCCAGCACCCTAAAGGGCTCTGGGGCCAACGTCCTGACTTTC
d_call: TRBD2; v_call: TRBV4-1; j_call: TRBJ2-3; clone_size: once; cdr3_aa: CASSQESASGRLDTQYF; cdr3_nt: TGCGCCAGCAGCCAAGAGAGCGCTAGCGGGAGGTTAGATACGCAGTATTTT
d_call: NA; v_call: TRBV9; j_call: TRBJ2-5; clone_size: NA; cdr3_aa: CASSAQTGGLGTQYF; cdr3_nt: TGTGCCAGCAGCGCCCAGACTGGGGGTCTGGGGACCCAGTACTTC
d_call: TRBD1; v_call: TRBV9; j_call: TRBJ1-2; clone_size: NA; cdr3_aa: CASSVELDRDLMGGYTF; cdr3_nt: TGTGCCAGCAGCGTAGAGTTGGACAGGGACTTGATGGGGGGCTACACCTTC
d_call: NA; v_call: TRBV18; j_call: TRBJ2-7; clone_size: NA; cdr3_aa: CASSPASTYEQYF; cdr3_nt: TGTGCCAGCTCCCCTGCTTCGACCTACGAGCAGTACTTC
d_call: TRBD2; v_call: TRBV10-3; j_call: TRBJ2-3; clone_size: NA; cdr3_aa: CAISEPQAGGTQYF; cdr3_nt: TGTGCCATCAGTGAACCGCAGGCGGGGGGTACGCAGTATTTT
d_call: TRBD2; v_call: TRBV29-1; j_call: TRBJ2-1; clone_size: NA; cdr3_aa: CSVGDLWTSGLYNEQFF; cdr3_nt: TGCAGCGTTGGGGACCTCTGGACTAGCGGGTTATACAATGAGCAGTTCTTC
d_call: NA; v_call: TRBV7-2; j_call: TRBJ2-5; clone_size: NA; cdr3_aa: CASSLAVETQYF; cdr3_nt: TGTGCCAGCAGCTTAGCTGTAGAGACCCAGTACTTC
d_call: NA; v_call: TRBV5-1; j_call: TRBJ1-1; clone_size: NA; cdr3_aa: CASSLVPMNTEAFF; cdr3_nt: TGCGCCAGCAGCTTGGTCCCGATGAACACTGAAGCTTTCTTT
d_call: NA; v_call: TRBV5-6; j_call: TRBJ2-7; clone_size: NA; cdr3_aa: CASSLRGSFGNEQYF; cdr3_nt: TGTGCCAGCAGCCTGCGAGGGAGCTTCGGAAACGAGCAGTACTTC
d_call: NA; v_call: TRBV10-1; j_call: TRBJ2-7; clone_size: NA; cdr3_aa: CASTLYEQYF; cdr3_nt: TGCGCCAGCACCCTCTACGAGCAGTACTTC
d_call: TRBD1; v_call: TRBV30; j_call: TRBJ2-7; clone_size: NA; cdr3_aa: CAWMTGYEQYF; cdr3_nt: TGTGCCTGGATGACAGGGTACGAGCAGTACTTC
d_call: NA; v_call: TRBV11-2; j_call: TRBJ1-2; clone_size: NA; cdr3_aa: CASSFRLQGAPYGYTF; cdr3_nt: TGTGCCAGCAGCTTCCGATTACAGGGAGCCCCCTATGGCTACACCTTC
d_call: NA; v_call: TRBV19; j_call: TRBJ2-2; clone_size: NA; cdr3_aa: CASTLGHRELFF; cdr3_nt: TGTGCCAGTACCCTCGGCCACCGGGAGCTGTTTTTT
d_call: TRBD1; v_call: TRBV2; j_call: TRBJ1-2; clone_size: NA; cdr3_aa: CASREGQGEGYTF; cdr3_nt: TGTGCCAGCAGGGAAGGACAGGGGGAAGGCTACACCTTC
d_call: TRBD2; v_call: TRBV7-6; j_call: TRBJ2-5; clone_size: once; cdr3_aa: CASSMGAGSGTQYF; cdr3_nt: TGTGCCAGCAGCATGGGAGCGGGGTCTGGCACCCAGTACTTC
d_call: NA; v_call: TRBV7-2; j_call: TRBJ2-1; clone_size: NA; cdr3_aa: CASSPDPRVSGNEQFF; cdr3_nt: TGTGCCAGCAGCCCAGACCCGAGGGTTAGCGGCAATGAGCAGTTCTTC
d_call: TRBD1; v_call: TRBV7-3; j_call: TRBJ2-1; clone_size: NA; cdr3_aa: CASSPGQGRYDEQFF; cdr3_nt: TGTGCCAGCAGCCCGGGACAGGGACGGTACGATGAGCAGTTCTTC
d_call: NA; v_call: TRBV15; j_call: TRBJ1-3; clone_size: NA; cdr3_aa: CATSRSTDSGNTIYF; cdr3_nt: TGTGCCACCAGCAGGAGTACAGACTCTGGAAACACCATATATTTT
d_call: NA; v_call: TRBV6-6; j_call: TRBJ1-4; clone_size: NA; cdr3_aa: CASIPQATNEKLFF; cdr3_nt: TGTGCCAGCATCCCACAGGCAACTAATGAAAAACTGTTTTTT